This T cell receptor (beta chain) originates from a study of identical twins. This clonotype was detected only a few times. Its antigen is unidentified. Each cDNA held unique molecular identifiers, and template switching gave it a universal primer site. TCRdb reprocessed the 5' RACE reads with MiXCR, giving one entry per CDR3 protein. Found here are hundreds of thousands of distinct CDR3 sequences, roughly an eighth of them singletons; the top ten hold under 2%. Between the trimmed V and J ends, which lost 3 bases and 2 bases, there was a span of 30 bases. This CDR3 spans 21 amino acids. Findings and caveats of the study: Because invariant MAIT and iNKT cells could be present, zero-insertion analyses could be partly confounded. High-abundance cord blood beta clonotypes had fewer insertions; memory repertoires showed none. Beta out-of-frame sequences showed weaker excess sharing between twins.

Another study also made use of these data, one on yellow fever vaccine responses in identical twins.

Sequenced: PBMCs. The TCR comes from a woman in her late teens or twenties in good health. The rearrangement joins TRBV12-3 or TRBV12-4 to TRBJ2-3; tentatively, D is TRBD2 (6 bases). The CDR3 loop reads CASSFFDLGASEWKATDTQYF. The CDR3 nucleotides are TGTGCCAGCAGTTTTTTCGATCTTGGGGCTAGCGAGTGGAAGGCCACAGATACGCAGTATTTT.